The TCR beta chain under discussion was sequenced for a study of blood T cell repertoires in COVID-19. Study-level background: Samples taken during acute and convalescent COVID-19 were collected in the United States, Italy and Spain.

V dropped 0 bases and J dropped 6 bases, with 10 bases sitting between them. The CDR3 totals 14 residues. CDR1 SGDLS and CDR2 YYNGEE come from the germline V gene. TCRdb's table, derived via immunoSEQ multiplex PCR, lists solely in-frame clones and lacks some. The repertoire holds around 130,000 clones, roughly 84% seen once, with 7% to 9.5% in the top ten. The V gene is TRBV9, the J gene TRBJ2-1, with D possibly matching TRBD2 (5 bases). The receptor's source is a man aged 25 to 40 with COVID-19, enrolled during active disease. The sample consisted of peripheral blood. CDR3 region: CASSVGLAPNEQFF. Written as DNA, the CDR3 is TGTGCCAGCAGCGTAGGCCTAGCCCCCAATGAGCAGTTCTTC.